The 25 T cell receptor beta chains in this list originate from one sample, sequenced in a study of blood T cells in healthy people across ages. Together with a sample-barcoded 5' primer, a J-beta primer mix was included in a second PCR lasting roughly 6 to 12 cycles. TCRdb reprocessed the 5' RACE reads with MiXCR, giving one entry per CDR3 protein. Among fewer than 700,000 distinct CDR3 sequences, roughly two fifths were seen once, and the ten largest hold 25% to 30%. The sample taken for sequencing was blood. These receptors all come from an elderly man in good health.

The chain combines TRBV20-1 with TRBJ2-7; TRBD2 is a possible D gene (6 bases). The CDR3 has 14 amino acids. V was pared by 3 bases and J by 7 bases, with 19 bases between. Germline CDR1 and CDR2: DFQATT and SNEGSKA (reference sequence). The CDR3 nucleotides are TGCAGTGCTAGGGGGGACTTGGGCTGGAATGAGCAGTACTTC. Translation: CSARGDLGWNEQYF.

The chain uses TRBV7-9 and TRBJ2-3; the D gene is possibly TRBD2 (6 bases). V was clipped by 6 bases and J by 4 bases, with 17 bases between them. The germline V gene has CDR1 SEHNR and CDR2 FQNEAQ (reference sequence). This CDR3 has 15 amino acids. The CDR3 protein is CASSQIGTSSDTQYF. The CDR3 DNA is TGTGCCAGCAGTCAAATCGGGACTTCATCAGATACGCAGTATTTT.

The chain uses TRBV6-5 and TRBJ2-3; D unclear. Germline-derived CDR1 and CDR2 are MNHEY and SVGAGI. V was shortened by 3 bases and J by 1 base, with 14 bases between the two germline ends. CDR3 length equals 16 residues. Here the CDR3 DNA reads TGTGCCAGCAGTTATTGGGCTTCGACGGGCACAGATACGCAGTATTTT. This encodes CASSYWASTGTDTQYF.

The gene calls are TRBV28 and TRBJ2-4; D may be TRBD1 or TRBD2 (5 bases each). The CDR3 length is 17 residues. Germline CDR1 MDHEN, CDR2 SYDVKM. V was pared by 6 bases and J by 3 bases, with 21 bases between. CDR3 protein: CASRGTRPTSDKNIQYF. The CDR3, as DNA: TGTGCCAGCAGGGGGACGAGGCCTACATCAGACAAAAACATTCAGTACTTC.

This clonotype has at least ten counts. This chain's CDR3 is CASSRTSGMETQYF. CDR3 DNA: TGTGCCAGCAGCCGGACTAGTGGTATGGAGACCCAGTACTTC. The chain joins TRBV7-2 to TRBJ2-5; 7 positions agree with TRBD2. V lost 5 bases to trimming and J lost 5 bases; unmatched junction nucleotides: 8. Germline CDR1 SGHTA, CDR2 FQGNSA. This CDR3 has 14 amino acids.

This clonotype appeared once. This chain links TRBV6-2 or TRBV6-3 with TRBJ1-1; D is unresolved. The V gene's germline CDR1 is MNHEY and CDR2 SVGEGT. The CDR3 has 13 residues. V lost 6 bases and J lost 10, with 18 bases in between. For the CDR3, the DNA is TGTGCCAGCAGCAACCCCCCCGGAAGGCTAGCTTTCTTT. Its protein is CASSNPPGRLAFF.

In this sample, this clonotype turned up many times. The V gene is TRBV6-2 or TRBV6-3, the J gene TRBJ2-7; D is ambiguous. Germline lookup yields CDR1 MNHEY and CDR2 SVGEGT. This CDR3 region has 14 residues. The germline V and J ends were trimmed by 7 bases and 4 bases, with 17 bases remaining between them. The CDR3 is CASTSWAGSYEQYF. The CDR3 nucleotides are TGTGCCAGCACATCATGGGCAGGTTCTTACGAGCAGTACTTC.

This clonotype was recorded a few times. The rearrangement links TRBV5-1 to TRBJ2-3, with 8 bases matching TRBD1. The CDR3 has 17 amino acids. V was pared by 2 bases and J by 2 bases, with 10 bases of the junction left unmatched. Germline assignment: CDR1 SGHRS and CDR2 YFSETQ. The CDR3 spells CASSFRGRTGNTDTQYF. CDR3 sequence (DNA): TGCGCCAGCAGCTTTAGGGGAAGGACAGGGAACACAGATACGCAGTATTTT. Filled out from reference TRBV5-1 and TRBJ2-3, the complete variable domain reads KAGVTQTPRYLIKTRGQQVTLSCSPISGHRSVSWYQQTPGQGLQFLFEYFSETQRNKGNFPGRFSGRQFSNSRSEMNVSTLELGDSALYLCASSFRGRTGNTDTQYFGPGTRLTVL.

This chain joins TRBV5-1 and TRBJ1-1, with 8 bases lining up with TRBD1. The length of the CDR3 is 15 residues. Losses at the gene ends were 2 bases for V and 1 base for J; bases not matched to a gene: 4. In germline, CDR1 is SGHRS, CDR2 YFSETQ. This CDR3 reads CASSLRTGPNTEAFF. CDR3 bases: TGCGCCAGCAGCTTACGGACAGGGCCGAACACTGAAGCTTTCTTT.

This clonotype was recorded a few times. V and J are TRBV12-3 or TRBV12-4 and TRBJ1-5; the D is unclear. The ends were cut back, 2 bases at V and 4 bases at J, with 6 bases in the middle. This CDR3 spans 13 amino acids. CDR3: CASSLTKNQPQHF. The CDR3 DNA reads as TGTGCCAGCAGTTTAACGAAAAATCAGCCCCAGCATTTT.

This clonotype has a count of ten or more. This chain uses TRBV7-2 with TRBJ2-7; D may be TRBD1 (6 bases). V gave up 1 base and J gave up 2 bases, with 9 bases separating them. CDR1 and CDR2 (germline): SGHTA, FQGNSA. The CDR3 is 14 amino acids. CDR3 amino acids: CASSLGGGAYEQYF. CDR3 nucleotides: TGTGCCAGCAGCTTAGGAGGGGGTGCCTACGAGCAGTACTTC.

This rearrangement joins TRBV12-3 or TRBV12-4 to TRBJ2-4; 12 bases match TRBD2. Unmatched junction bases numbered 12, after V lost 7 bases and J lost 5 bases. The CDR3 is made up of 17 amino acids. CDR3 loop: CASTPPGLAGIQNIQYF. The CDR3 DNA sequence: TGTGCCAGCACCCCGCCCGGACTAGCGGGAATCCAAAACATTCAGTACTTC.

The CDR3 protein is CASSITPWARSTEAFF. The CDR3 coding sequence is TGTGCCAGTAGTATAACCCCATGGGCGAGGAGCACTGAAGCTTTCTTT. This chain links TRBV19 with TRBJ1-1; no clear D gene. Germline loops: CDR1 LNHDA, CDR2 SQIVND (reference sequence). This CDR3 region has 16 residues. V was pared by 2 bases and J by 4 bases, with 17 bases between.

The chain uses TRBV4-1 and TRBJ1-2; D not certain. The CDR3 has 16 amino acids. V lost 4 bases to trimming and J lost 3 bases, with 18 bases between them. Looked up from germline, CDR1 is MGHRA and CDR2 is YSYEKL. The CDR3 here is CASSPSGPWSDYGYTF. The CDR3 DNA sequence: TGCGCCAGCAGCCCCAGTGGTCCCTGGTCGGACTATGGCTACACCTTC.

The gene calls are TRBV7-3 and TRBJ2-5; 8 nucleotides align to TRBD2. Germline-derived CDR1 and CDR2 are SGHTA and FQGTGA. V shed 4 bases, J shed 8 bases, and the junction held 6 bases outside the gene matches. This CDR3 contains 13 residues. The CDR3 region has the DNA TGTGCCAGCAGCTCAACGAGCGGGAGCACCCAGTACTTC. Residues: CASSSTSGSTQYF. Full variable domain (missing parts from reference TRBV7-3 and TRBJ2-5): GAGVSQTPSNKVTEKGKYVELRCDPISGHTALYWYRQSLGQGPEFLIYFQGTGAADDSGLPNDRFFAVRPEGSVSTLKIQRTERGDSAVYLCASSSTSGSTQYFGPGTRLLVL.

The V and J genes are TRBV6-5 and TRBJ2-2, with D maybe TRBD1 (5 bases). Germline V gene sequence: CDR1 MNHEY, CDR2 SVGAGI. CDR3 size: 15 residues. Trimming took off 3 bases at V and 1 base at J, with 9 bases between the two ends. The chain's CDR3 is CASSYQGLNTGELFF. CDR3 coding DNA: TGTGCCAGCAGTTATCAGGGATTGAACACCGGGGAGCTGTTTTTT.

The DNA for the CDR3 is TGTGCCAGCAGCTCCCCGGGACTAGGGAGGAATGAGCAGTTCTTC. As protein: CASSSPGLGRNEQFF. The gene calls are TRBV11-3 and TRBJ2-1; TRBD2 matches at 8 bases. The V gene end was trimmed by 4 bases and the J gene end by 7 bases; junction bases not matched to a gene: 9. The CDR3 length is 15 residues. Per the germline V gene, CDR1 is SGHNT and CDR2 is YENEEA.

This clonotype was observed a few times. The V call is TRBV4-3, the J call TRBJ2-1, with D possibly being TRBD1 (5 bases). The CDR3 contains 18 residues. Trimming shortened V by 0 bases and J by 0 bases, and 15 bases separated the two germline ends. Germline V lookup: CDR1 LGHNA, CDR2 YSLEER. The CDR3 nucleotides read TGCGCCAGCAGCCAAGACCCTTGGGGCGCCGACTCCTACAATGAGCAGTTCTTC. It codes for CASSQDPWGADSYNEQFF.

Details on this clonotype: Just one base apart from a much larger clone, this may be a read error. The CDR3 DNA sequence: TGTGCCAGCAGCTTCGGACAGTTCTACGAGCAGTACTTC. Encoded protein: CASSFGQFYEQYF. The gene calls are TRBV2 and TRBJ2-7; D is possibly TRBD1 (6 bases). V was cut by 6 bases and J by 3 bases, with 12 bases left in between. Per the germline V gene, CDR1 is SNHLY and CDR2 is FYNNEI. The CDR3 consists of 13 residues.

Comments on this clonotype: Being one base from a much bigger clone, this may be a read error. The CDR3 DNA is TGTGCCGGCAGTAAACAGGGGGGTAACTATGGCTACACCTTC. It codes for CAGSKQGGNYGYTF. The gene calls are TRBV12-3 or TRBV12-4 and TRBJ1-2; 8 bases agree with TRBD1. The CDR3 has 14 amino acids.

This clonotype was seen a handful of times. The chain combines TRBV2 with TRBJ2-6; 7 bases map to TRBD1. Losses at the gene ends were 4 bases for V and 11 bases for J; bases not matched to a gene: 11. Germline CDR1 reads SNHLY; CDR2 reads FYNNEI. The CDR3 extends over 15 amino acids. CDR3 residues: CASSGQGPGADVLTF. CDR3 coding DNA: TGTGCCAGCAGTGGACAGGGTCCAGGAGCGGACGTCCTGACTTTC.

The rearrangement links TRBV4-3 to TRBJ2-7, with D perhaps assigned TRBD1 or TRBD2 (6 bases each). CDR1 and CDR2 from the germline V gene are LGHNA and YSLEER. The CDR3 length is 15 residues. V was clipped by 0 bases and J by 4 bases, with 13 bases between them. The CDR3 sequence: CASSQDLKGGYEQYF. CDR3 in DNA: TGCGCCAGCAGCCAAGATCTGAAGGGGGGTTACGAGCAGTACTTC.

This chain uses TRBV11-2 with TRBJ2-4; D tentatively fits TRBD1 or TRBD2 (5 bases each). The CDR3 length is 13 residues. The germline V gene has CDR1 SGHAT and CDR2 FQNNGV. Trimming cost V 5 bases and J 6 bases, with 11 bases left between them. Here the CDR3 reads CASSRDRLNIQYF. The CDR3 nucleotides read TGTGCCAGCAGCCGGGACCGACTAAACATTCAGTACTTC.

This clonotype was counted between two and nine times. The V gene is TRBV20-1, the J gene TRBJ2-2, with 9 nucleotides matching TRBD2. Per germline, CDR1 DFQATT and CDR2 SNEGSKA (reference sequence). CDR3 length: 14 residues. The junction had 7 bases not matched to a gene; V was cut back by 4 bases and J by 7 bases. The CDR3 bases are TGCAGTGCTAAATTAGCGGGAGCGGTCGGGGAGCTGTTTTTT. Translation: CSAKLAGAVGELFF.

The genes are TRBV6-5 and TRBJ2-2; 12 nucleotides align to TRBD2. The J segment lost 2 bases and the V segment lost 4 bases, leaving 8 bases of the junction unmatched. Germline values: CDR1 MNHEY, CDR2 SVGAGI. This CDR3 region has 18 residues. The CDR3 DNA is TGTGCCAGCAGTTCACCAACTAGCGGGGGGAGTAACACCGGGGAGCTGTTTTTT. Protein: CASSSPTSGGSNTGELFF.